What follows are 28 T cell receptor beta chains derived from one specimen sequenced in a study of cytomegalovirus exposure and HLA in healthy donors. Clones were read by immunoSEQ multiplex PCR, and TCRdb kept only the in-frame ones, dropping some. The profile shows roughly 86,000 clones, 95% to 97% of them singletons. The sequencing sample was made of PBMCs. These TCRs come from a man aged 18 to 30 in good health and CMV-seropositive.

In DNA form, the CDR3 reads TGCAGCGTTGCGCCTCGACTAGCGGGACATCAGACCCAGTACTTC. This encodes CSVAPRLAGHQTQYF. This chain joins TRBV29-1 and TRBJ2-5; 11 bases fit TRBD2. The V gene's germline CDR1 is SQVTM and CDR2 ANQGSEA. The V gene end was trimmed by 4 bases and the J gene end by 6 bases; junction bases not matched to a gene: 10. The length of the CDR3 is 15 residues.

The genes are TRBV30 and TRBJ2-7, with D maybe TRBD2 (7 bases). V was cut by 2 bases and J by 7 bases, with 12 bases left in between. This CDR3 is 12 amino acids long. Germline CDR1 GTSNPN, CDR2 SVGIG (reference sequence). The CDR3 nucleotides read TGTGCCTGGAGTAGGGGGGAGGGGGAGCAGTACTTC. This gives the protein CAWSRGEGEQYF.

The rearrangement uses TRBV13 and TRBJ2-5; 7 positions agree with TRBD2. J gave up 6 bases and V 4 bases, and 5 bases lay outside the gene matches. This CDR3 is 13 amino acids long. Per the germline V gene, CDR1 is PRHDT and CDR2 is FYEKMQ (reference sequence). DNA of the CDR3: TGTGCCAGCAGCTGGAGGACTAGTCAGACCCAGTACTTC. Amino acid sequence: CASSWRTSQTQYF.

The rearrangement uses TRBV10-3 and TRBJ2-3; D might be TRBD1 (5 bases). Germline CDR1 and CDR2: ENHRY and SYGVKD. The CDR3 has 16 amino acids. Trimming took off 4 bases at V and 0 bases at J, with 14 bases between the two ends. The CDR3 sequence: CAISGTRVTSTDTQYF. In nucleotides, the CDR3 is TGTGCCATCAGTGGTACCAGGGTGACTAGCACAGATACGCAGTATTTT.

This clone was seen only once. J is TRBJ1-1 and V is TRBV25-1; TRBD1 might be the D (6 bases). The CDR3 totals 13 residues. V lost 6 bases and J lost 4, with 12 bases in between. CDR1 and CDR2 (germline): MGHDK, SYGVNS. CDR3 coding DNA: TGTGCCAGCAGAACAGGGTCGGCCACTGAAGCTTTCTTT. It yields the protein CASRTGSATEAFF.

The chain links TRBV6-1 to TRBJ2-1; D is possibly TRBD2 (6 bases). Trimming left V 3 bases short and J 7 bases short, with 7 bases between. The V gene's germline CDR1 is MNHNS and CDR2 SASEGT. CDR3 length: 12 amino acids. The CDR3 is CASSEGLNEQFF. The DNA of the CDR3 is TGTGCCAGCAGTGAGGGACTGAATGAGCAGTTCTTC.

In DNA, the CDR3 is TGTGCCAGCATTGGGTCTTTCGAGGCCGGGGAGCTGTTTTTT. This codes for CASIGSFEAGELFF. The chain recombines TRBV2 with TRBJ2-2; D unresolved. Germline loops: CDR1 SNHLY, CDR2 FYNNEI. V was cut by 7 bases and J by 6 bases, with 15 bases left in between. The CDR3 is made up of 14 amino acids.

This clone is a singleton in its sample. In DNA, the CDR3 is TGTGCCAGCAGTGACTCGACAGGCTCCTACAATGAGCAGTTCTTC. Protein product: CASSDSTGSYNEQFF. The gene calls are TRBV6-4 and TRBJ2-1; a weak D match, TRBD1 (6 bases). CDR1 and CDR2 from the germline V gene are MRHNA and SNTAGT. The CDR3 sequence is 15 residues long. The germline V and J ends were trimmed by 0 bases and 0 bases, with 6 bases remaining between them.

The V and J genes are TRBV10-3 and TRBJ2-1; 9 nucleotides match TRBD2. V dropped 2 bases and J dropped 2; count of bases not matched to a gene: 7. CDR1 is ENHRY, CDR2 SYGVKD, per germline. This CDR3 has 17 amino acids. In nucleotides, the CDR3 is TGTGCCATCAGTGAGCCAAAGACTAGCGGCACCTACAATGAGCAGTTCTTC. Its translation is CAISEPKTSGTYNEQFF.

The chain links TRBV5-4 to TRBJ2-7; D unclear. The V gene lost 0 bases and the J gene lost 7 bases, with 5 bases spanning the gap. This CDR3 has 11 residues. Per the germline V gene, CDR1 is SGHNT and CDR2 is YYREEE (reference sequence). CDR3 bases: TGTGCCAGCAGCTTGGGAGAAGAGCAGTACTTC. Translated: CASSLGEEQYF.

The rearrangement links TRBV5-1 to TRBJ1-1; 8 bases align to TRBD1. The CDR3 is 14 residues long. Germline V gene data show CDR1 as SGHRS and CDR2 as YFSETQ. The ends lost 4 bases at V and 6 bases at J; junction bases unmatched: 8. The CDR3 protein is CASSATGGSPEAFF. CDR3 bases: TGCGCCAGCAGCGCTACAGGGGGGTCACCTGAAGCTTTCTTT.

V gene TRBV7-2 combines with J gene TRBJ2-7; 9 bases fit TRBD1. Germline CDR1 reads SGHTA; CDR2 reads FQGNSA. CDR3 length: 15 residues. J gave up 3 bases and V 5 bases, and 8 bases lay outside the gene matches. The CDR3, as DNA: TGTGCCAGCAGCGTACAGGGACAGGGAAGCTACGAGCAGTACTTC. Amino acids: CASSVQGQGSYEQYF.

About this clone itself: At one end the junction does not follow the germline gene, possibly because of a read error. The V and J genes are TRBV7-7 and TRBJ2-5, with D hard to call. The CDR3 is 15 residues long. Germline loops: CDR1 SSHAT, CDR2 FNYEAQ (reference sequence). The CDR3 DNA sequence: TGTGCTAGCAGCCCCGAGCCTGGGCCGCGAGAGACCCAGTACTTC. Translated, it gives CASSPEPGPRETQYF.

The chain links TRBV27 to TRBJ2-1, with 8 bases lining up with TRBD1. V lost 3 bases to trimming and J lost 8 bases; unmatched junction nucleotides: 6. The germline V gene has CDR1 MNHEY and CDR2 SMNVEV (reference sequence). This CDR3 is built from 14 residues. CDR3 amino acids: CASSFRGPGDEQFF. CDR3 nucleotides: TGTGCCAGCAGTTTCAGGGGGCCTGGTGATGAGCAGTTCTTC.

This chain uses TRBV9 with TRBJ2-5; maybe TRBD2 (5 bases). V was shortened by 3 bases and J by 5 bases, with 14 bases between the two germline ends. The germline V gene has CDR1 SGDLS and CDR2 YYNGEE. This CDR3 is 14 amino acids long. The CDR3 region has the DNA TGTGCCAGCAGCGCCGCGGGCCACGGGGAGACCCAGTACTTC. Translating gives CASSAAGHGETQYF. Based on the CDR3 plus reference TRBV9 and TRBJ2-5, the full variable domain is DSGVTQTPKHLITATGQRVTLRCSPRSGDLSVYWYQQSLDQGLQFLIQYYNGEERAKGNILERFSAQQFPDLHSELNLSSLELGDSALYFCASSAAGHGETQYFGPGTRLLVL.

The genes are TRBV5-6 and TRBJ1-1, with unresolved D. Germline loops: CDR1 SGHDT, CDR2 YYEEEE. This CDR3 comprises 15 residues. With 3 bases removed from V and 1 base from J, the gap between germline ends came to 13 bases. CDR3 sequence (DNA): TGTGCCAGCAGCTCCCCGTGGCGGAGGAACACTGAAGCTTTCTTT. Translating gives CASSSPWRRNTEAFF. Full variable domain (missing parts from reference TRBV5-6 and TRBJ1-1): DAGVTQSPTHLIKTRGQQVTLRCSPKSGHDTVSWYQQALGQGPQFIFQYYEEEERQRGNFPDRFSGHQFPNYSSELNVNALLLGDSALYLCASSSPWRRNTEAFFGQGTRLTVV.

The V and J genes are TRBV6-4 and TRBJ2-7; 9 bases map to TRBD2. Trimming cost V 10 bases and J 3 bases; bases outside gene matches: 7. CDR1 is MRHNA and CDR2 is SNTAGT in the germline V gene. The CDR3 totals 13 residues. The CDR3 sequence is CATGVAGDYEQYF. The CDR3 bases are TGTGCCACAGGGGTAGCGGGAGACTACGAGCAGTACTTC.

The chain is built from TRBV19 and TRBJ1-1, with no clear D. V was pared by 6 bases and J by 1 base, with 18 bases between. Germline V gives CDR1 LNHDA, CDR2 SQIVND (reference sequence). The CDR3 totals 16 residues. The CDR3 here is CASRSRLAPGNTEAFF. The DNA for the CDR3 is TGTGCCAGTAGGTCTCGCTTGGCACCGGGGAACACTGAAGCTTTCTTT.

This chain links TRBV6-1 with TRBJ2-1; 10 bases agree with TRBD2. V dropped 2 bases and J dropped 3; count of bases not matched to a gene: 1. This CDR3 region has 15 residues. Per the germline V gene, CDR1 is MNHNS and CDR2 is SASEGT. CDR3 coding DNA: TGTGCCAGCAGTGAACTAGCGGGAGACTACAATGAGCAGTTCTTC. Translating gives CASSELAGDYNEQFF.

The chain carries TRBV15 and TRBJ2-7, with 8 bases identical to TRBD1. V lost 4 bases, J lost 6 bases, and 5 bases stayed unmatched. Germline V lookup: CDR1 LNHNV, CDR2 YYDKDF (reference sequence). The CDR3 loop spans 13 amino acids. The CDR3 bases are TGTGCCACCAGCATCGACAGGGGTGGCGAGCAGTACTTC. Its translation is CATSIDRGGEQYF.

The CDR3 nucleotides read TGCAGCGTGGTGACAGGGCCGATGAACACTGAAGCTTTCTTT. This gives the protein CSVVTGPMNTEAFF. The V and J genes are TRBV29-1 and TRBJ1-1; 7 bases fit TRBD1. Germline loops: CDR1 SQVTM, CDR2 ANQGSEA. V was pared by 6 bases and J by 0 bases, with 7 bases of the junction left unmatched. This CDR3 has 14 residues. The whole variable domain, remainder taken from reference TRBV29-1 and TRBJ1-1, is SAVISQKPSRDICQRGTSLTIQCQVDSQVTMMFWYRQQPGQSLTLIATANQGSEATYESGFVIDKFPISRPNLTFSTLTVSNMSPEDSSIYLCSVVTGPMNTEAFFGQGTRLTVV.

The CDR3 loop reads CASSGRWDSYGYTF. The CDR3, as DNA: TGTGCCAGCAGCGGCAGGTGGGACAGCTATGGCTACACCTTC. The chain couples TRBV11-2 to TRBJ1-2; 7 bases are a match to TRBD1. This CDR3 contains 14 residues. The V and J ends lost 5 bases and 4 bases, in that order; junction bases with no gene match: 7. Germline loops: CDR1 SGHAT, CDR2 FQNNGV.

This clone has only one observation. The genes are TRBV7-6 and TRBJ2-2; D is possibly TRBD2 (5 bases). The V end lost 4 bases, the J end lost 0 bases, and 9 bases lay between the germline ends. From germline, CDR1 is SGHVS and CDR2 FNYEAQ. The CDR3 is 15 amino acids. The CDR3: CASSSDYSNTGELFF. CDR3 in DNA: TGTGCCAGCAGCTCCGACTATTCGAACACCGGGGAGCTGTTTTTT.

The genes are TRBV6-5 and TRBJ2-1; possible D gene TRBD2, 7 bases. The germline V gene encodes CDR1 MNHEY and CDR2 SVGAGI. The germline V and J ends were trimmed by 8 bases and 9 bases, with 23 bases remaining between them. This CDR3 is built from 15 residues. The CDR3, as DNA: TGTGCCAGCGCAAGGGGGGACTATGGGATATCTGAGCAGTTCTTC. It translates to CASARGDYGISEQFF.

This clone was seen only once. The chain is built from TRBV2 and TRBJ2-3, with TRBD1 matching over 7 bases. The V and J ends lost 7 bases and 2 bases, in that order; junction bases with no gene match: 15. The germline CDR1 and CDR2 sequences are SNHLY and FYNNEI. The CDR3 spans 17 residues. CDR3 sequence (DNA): TGTGCCAGCACCTTCCCTACAGGACAGGCGAACACAGATACGCAGTATTTT. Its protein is CASTFPTGQANTDTQYF.

DNA for the CDR3: TGTGCCAGCAGTGAGGGCGGGGGGCGAAATGAAAAACTGTTTTTT. Encoded protein: CASSEGGGRNEKLFF. This sequence joins TRBV6-1 and TRBJ1-4, with D possibly TRBD1 on 6 matching bases. CDR1 is MNHNS, CDR2 SASEGT, per germline. The CDR3 runs to 15 residues. The germline V and J ends were trimmed by 3 bases and 5 bases, with 13 bases remaining between them.

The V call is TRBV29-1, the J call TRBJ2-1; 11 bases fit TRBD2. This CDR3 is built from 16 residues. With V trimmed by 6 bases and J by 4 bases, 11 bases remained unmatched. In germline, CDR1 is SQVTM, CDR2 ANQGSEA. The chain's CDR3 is CSVGGTSGSHYNEQFF. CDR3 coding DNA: TGCAGCGTGGGGGGTACTAGCGGGAGCCATTACAATGAGCAGTTCTTC.

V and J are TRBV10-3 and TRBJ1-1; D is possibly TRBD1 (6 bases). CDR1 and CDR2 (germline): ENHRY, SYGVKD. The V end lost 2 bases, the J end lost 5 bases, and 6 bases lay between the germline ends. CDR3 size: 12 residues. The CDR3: CAISERGTEAFF. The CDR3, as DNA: TGTGCCATCAGTGAGAGGGGGACTGAAGCTTTCTTT.